This T cell receptor beta chain appears in the sequencing data of a study of regulatory T cells in long-lasting Graves disease. General observations from the study: Since the sample size was small, accuracy may have been reduced.

The germline CDR1 and CDR2 sequences are MNHEY and SVGEGT. The CDR3 has 16 amino acids. V was shortened by 5 bases and J by 0 bases, with 17 bases between the two germline ends. Notes on this clonotype: Its matching antigen is unknown.

Documented time point: newly diagnosed GD, antithyroid drugs for less than 3 months. With RNA extracted from PBMCs as input, the TCR library was made. For TCR beta, libraries came from iRepertoire HTBI primers and Arm-PCR of CDR3 regions. Per the study methods: Segment identification across samples yielded about 60 TRBV and around 13 TRBJ segments. TCRdb reanalysed the multiplex PCR reads using MiXCR and keeps one entry per CDR3 protein. These V and J calls are TCRdb output, not the study's own analysis. Here the sample spans 400,000 to 650,000 distinct CDR3 sequences, about 16% being singletons. These same data were also listed under a study on T cells in Graves' hyperthyroidism and ophthalmopathy. This second report adds: The study defined stable Graves' hyperthyroidism as no ophthalmopathy progression within 18 months. TCR CDR3 regions were first amplified by RT-PCR with HTBI primers.

The V gene is TRBV6-2 or TRBV6-3, the J gene TRBJ2-7; D unresolved. The material was peripheral blood mononuclear cells (PBMCs), obtained at new diagnosis, from a patient treated with antithyroid drugs. The sequence derives from a woman aged 40 to 65 with Graves disease. The CDR3 sequence: CASSEFPGLSSYEQYF. CDR3 in DNA: TGTGCCAGCAGTGAATTCCCAGGTCTTAGCTCCTACGAGCAGTACTTC.